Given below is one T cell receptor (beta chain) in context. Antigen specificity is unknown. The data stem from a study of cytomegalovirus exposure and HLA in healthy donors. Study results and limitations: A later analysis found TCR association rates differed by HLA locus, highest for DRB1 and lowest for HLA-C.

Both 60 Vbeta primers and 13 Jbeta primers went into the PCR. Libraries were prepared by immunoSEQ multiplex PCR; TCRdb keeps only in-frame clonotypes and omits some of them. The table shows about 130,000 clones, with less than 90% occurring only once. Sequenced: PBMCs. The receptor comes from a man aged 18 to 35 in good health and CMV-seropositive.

The CDR3 loop reads CASSIGFMAVDQPQHF. DNA of the CDR3: TGTGCCAGTAGTATTGGCTTTATGGCAGTGGATCAGCCCCAGCATTTT. The chain uses TRBV19 and TRBJ1-5; unclear D gene. The germline V gene has CDR1 LNHDA and CDR2 SQIVND (reference sequence). V lost 3 bases, J lost 5 bases, and 17 bases lay in between. The CDR3 is made up of 16 amino acids.